This T cell receptor (beta chain) was recorded in a study of blood T cells in healthy people across ages. This clonotype was seen only a few times. The V gene's germline CDR1 is SGHDT and CDR2 YYEEEE. The CDR3 has 15 amino acids. J gave up 5 bases and V 1 base, and 7 bases lay outside the gene matches. A second PCR of roughly 6 to 12 cycles used a sample-barcoded 5' primer and a J-beta primer mix. One entry per CDR3 protein results from TCRdb running MiXCR on the 5' RACE reads. Counted here are approximately 730,000 distinct CDR3 sequences, 53% occurring once; the ten biggest clones make up under 50%.

The sequenced sample consisted of blood. The receptor comes from a man at least 80 years old in good health. The chain employs TRBV5-6 and TRBJ2-7; the match to TRBD2 covers 9 bases. The CDR3 nucleotides are TGTGCCAGCAGCTTGTCCGGGACTAGCTCTCACGAGCAGTACTTC. Encoded protein: CASSLSGTSSHEQYF.